These 26 T cell receptor beta chains were all obtained from the same sample, sequenced in a study of control samples from healthy donors and cancer patients. Assay used: immunoSEQ multiplex PCR; TCRdb lists only in-frame clones, some missing. The data contain approximately 170,000 clones, 92% of them singletons. Sequencing input: blood. These receptors were obtained from a woman aged 25 to 39 in good health.

The V gene is TRBV7-8, the J gene TRBJ1-5, with D hard to call. Germline-derived CDR1 and CDR2 are SGHVS and FQNEAQ. This CDR3 has 13 amino acids. V was pared by 1 base and J by 5 bases, with 6 bases between. CDR3 region: CASSLGSDQPQHF. Here the CDR3 DNA reads TGTGCCAGCAGCTTAGGCAGTGATCAGCCCCAGCATTTT.

The chain links TRBV19 to TRBJ2-3; 7 bases line up with TRBD2. CDR1 and CDR2 from the germline V gene are LNHDA and SQIVND (reference sequence). V trimming: 4 bases; J trimming: 0 bases; junction bases outside the gene matches: 1. The CDR3 loop spans 14 amino acids. CDR3: CASSTSGSTDTQYF. The CDR3 DNA follows: TGTGCCAGTAGTACTAGCGGCAGCACAGATACGCAGTATTTT.

This rearrangement joins TRBV10-3 to TRBJ2-7; 7 bases are a match to TRBD1. CDR1 is ENHRY, CDR2 SYGVKD, per germline. The CDR3 consists of 9 residues. The CDR3, as DNA: TGTGCGGCAGGGGGCGAGCAGTACTTC. It specifies CAAGGEQYF.

In its sample, this clone was seen once. V usage is TRBV7-9 and J usage is TRBJ2-5, with TRBD2 matching over 7 bases. The CDR3 length is 14 residues. The V and J ends lost 2 bases and 2 bases, in that order; junction bases with no gene match: 2. The germline V gene has CDR1 SEHNR and CDR2 FQNEAQ (reference sequence). The CDR3 coding sequence is TGTGCCAGCAGCTTACGGGAGGTGCAAGAGACCCAGTACTTC. Amino acid sequence: CASSLREVQETQYF.

The rearrangement uses TRBV7-2 and TRBJ2-5, with TRBD2 identical over 7 bases. CDR1 SGHTA and CDR2 FQGNSA come from the germline V gene. The length of the CDR3 is 14 residues. V shed 5 bases and J 1 base; nucleotides not matched to a gene: 4. The CDR3 sequence: CASSRLAAQETQYF. DNA for the CDR3: TGTGCCAGCAGCCGCCTAGCGGCCCAAGAGACCCAGTACTTC.

V gene TRBV27 combines with J gene TRBJ1-5; tentative D call: TRBD1 (5 bases). CDR1 and CDR2 from the germline V gene are MNHEY and SMNVEV (reference sequence). The ends were cut back, 5 bases at V and 3 bases at J, with 11 bases in the middle. CDR3 size: 14 residues. The CDR3 coding sequence is TGTGCCAGCAGTCGGCAGGGTACCAATCAGCCCCAGCATTTT. Its protein product is CASSRQGTNQPQHF.

The chain uses TRBV28 and TRBJ1-3; no clear D gene. V lost 2 bases to trimming and J lost 0 bases, with 5 bases between them. The CDR3 extends over 14 amino acids. Germline CDR1 and CDR2: MDHEN and SYDVKM. Here the CDR3 DNA reads TGTGCCAGCAGTTTAGGTGGCTCTGGAAACACCATATATTTT. This gives the protein CASSLGGSGNTIYF.

The V call is TRBV28, the J call TRBJ1-1; D might be TRBD1 (5 bases). This CDR3 region has 15 residues. V shed 3 bases and J shed 4 bases, with 15 bases lying between them. Germline V gives CDR1 MDHEN, CDR2 SYDVKM. CDR3 residues: CASSFPLQGITEAFF. CDR3 DNA: TGTGCCAGCAGTTTCCCCCTCCAGGGTATCACTGAAGCTTTCTTT.

This clone has a single count. V usage is TRBV6-6 and J usage is TRBJ2-7; no clear D. The ends were cut back, 5 bases at V and 4 bases at J, with 6 bases in the middle. Germline values: CDR1 MNHNY, CDR2 SVGAGI (reference sequence). CDR3 length: 11 amino acids. The CDR3 DNA reads as TGTGCCAGCAGTCCCGCTTACGAGCAGTACTTC. Protein sequence: CASSPAYEQYF.

The chain joins TRBV29-1 to TRBJ1-4; the D is unclear. Germline values: CDR1 SQVTM, CDR2 ANQGSEA. Trimming took off 6 bases at V and 4 bases at J, with 9 bases between the two ends. The CDR3 spans 12 residues. CDR3 loop: CSVGEYNEKLFF. The CDR3 DNA is TGCAGCGTCGGGGAGTATAATGAAAAACTGTTTTTT.

The chain has TRBV20-1 and TRBJ2-5; 11 bases map to TRBD2. CDR3 length equals 16 residues. The germline V gene encodes CDR1 DFQATT and CDR2 SNEGSKA (reference sequence). V trimming: 3 bases; J trimming: 2 bases; junction bases outside the gene matches: 8. CDR3 loop: CSASGTSGKAQETQYF. As DNA, the CDR3 is TGCAGTGCTAGTGGGACTAGCGGTAAGGCACAAGAGACCCAGTACTTC.

The chain employs TRBV7-9 and TRBJ1-6; 10 bases align to TRBD1. V dropped 5 bases and J dropped 10; count of bases not matched to a gene: 8. The V gene's germline CDR1 is SEHNR and CDR2 FQNEAQ (reference sequence). The CDR3 loop spans 15 amino acids. CDR3 protein: CASSRDRGLKSPLHF. CDR3 DNA: TGTGCCAGCAGCCGGGACAGGGGTTTGAAGTCACCCCTCCACTTT.

The rearrangement links TRBV9 to TRBJ1-1, with 9 nucleotides matching TRBD1. Per the germline V gene, CDR1 is SGDLS and CDR2 is YYNGEE. This CDR3 comprises 14 residues. J was trimmed by 10 bases and V by 2 bases; bases with no gene match: 9. The CDR3 reads CASSVGTGLFGAFF. In nucleotides, the CDR3 is TGTGCCAGCAGCGTGGGGACAGGGCTTTTTGGAGCTTTCTTT. The full variable domain, with the rest looked up from reference TRBV9 and TRBJ1-1, is DSGVTQTPKHLITATGQRVTLRCSPRSGDLSVYWYQQSLDQGLQFLIQYYNGEERAKGNILERFSAQQFPDLHSELNLSSLELGDSALYFCASSVGTGLFGAFFGQGTRLTVV.

This chain links TRBV27 with TRBJ1-2, with a possible D match to TRBD1 (5 bases). CDR1 is MNHEY, CDR2 SMNVEV, per germline (reference sequence). The CDR3 runs to 15 residues. Trimming removed 3 bases at V and 3 bases at J, with 14 bases between. CDR3 amino acids: CASSFGGLFHYGYTF. CDR3 bases: TGTGCCAGCAGTTTCGGGGGTCTCTTCCACTATGGCTACACCTTC.

The genes are TRBV5-1 and TRBJ1-5; D possibly corresponds to TRBD1 (6 bases). The V and J ends lost 0 bases and 2 bases respectively, with 12 bases between them. Germline V CDR1 and CDR2: SGHRS, YFSETQ. The CDR3 loop spans 16 amino acids. This CDR3 reads CASSLAGDSRNQPQHF. In DNA form, the CDR3 reads TGCGCCAGCAGCTTGGCAGGGGATTCTCGCAATCAGCCCCAGCATTTT.

This clone was seen only a few times. The chain is built from TRBV21-1 and TRBJ2-1; the table calls TRBD2, which could not be checked here. TRBV21-1 is flagged as a pseudogene. CDR3 length: 17 amino acids. CDR3 sequence (DNA): TGTGCCAGCAGCAAAAGGGCGATCGGGACTAACTACAATGAGCAGTTCTTC. This codes for CASSKRAIGTNYNEQFF.

The rearrangement links TRBV9 to TRBJ1-3; D remains ambiguous. This CDR3 has 13 residues. The V gene's germline CDR1 is SGDLS and CDR2 YYNGEE. Trimming removed 5 bases at V and 2 bases at J, with 8 bases between. CDR3 DNA sequence: TGTGCCAGCAGTTTTGGGGCTGGAAACACCATATATTTT. This encodes CASSFGAGNTIYF.

This sequence joins TRBV28 and TRBJ1-5; 7 bases are a match to TRBD1. Germline lookup yields CDR1 MDHEN and CDR2 SYDVKM. This CDR3 has 13 amino acids. Trimming at V came to 8 bases and at J to 7 bases, leaving 8 bases not matched to a gene. The CDR3 region has the DNA TGTGCCAGCGTGAGACAGGGAGGCCAGCCCCAGCATTTT. Amino acid sequence: CASVRQGGQPQHF.

V usage is TRBV4-2 and J usage is TRBJ1-1; 8 positions agree with TRBD1. Losses at the gene ends were 3 bases for V and 4 bases for J; bases not matched to a gene: 4. The CDR3 loop spans 14 amino acids. Germline CDR1 and CDR2: LGHNA and YNFKEQ. This chain's CDR3 is CASSHLGQGTEAFF. The CDR3 DNA is TGTGCCAGCAGCCATCTAGGACAGGGCACTGAAGCTTTCTTT.

The chain has TRBV4-3 and TRBJ2-5; D assignment may be TRBD1 or TRBD2 (6 bases each). Between the trimmed V and J ends, which lost 1 base and 5 bases, there was a span of 17 bases. Per germline, CDR1 LGHNA and CDR2 YSLEER. This CDR3 is 16 amino acids long. The CDR3 region is CASSQVLQGGGETQYF. In DNA, the CDR3 is TGCGCCAGCAGCCAAGTTCTACAGGGCGGAGGGGAGACCCAGTACTTC.

The genes are TRBV6-2 or TRBV6-3 and TRBJ2-1; no reliable D call. V was shortened by 1 base and J by 0 bases, with 7 bases between the two germline ends. In germline, CDR1 is MNHEY, CDR2 SVGEGT. The length of the CDR3 is 15 residues. The CDR3 reads CASSYYSYSYNEQFF. CDR3 bases: TGTGCCAGCAGTTACTACTCGTACTCCTACAATGAGCAGTTCTTC.

The CDR3 loop reads CASSLGPTDTQYF. The CDR3 DNA sequence: TGTGCCAGCAGCCTCGGCCCCACAGATACGCAGTATTTT. This rearrangement joins TRBV12-3 or TRBV12-4 to TRBJ2-3; D not resolved. CDR3 size: 13 residues. V lost 6 bases and J 2 bases, leaving 9 bases between the germline ends.

V usage is TRBV11-2 and J usage is TRBJ1-4, with TRBD1 matching over 7 bases. Unmatched junction bases numbered 11, after V lost 5 bases and J lost 8 bases. Germline loops: CDR1 SGHAT, CDR2 FQNNGV. The CDR3 has 15 amino acids. The CDR3, as DNA: TGTGCCAGCAGCCCAATCGACAGGGTCCAGGAAAAACTGTTTTTT. Amino acids: CASSPIDRVQEKLFF.

This clone was found a few times. The rearrangement uses TRBV28 and TRBJ2-7; 8 positions agree with TRBD1. CDR1 and CDR2 from the germline V gene are MDHEN and SYDVKM. The CDR3 has 11 residues. Trimming cost V 1 base and J 11 bases; bases outside gene matches: 1. In DNA, the CDR3 is TGTGCCAGCAGTTTATCGGGACAGGAGTACTTC. Amino acids: CASSLSGQEYF.

For the CDR3, the DNA is TGTGCCAGCAGTGAAGCCCGGACAGGTCAAGAGACCCAGTACTTC. Its translation: CASSEARTGQETQYF. The V gene is TRBV2, the J gene TRBJ2-5, with 7 positions matching TRBD1. Unmatched junction bases numbered 3, after V lost 0 bases and J lost 2 bases. CDR1 SNHLY and CDR2 FYNNEI come from the germline V gene. The CDR3 sequence is 15 residues long.

CDR3 DNA: TGTGCCAGCAGCTTCCGAAGCGGGAGGGGGGATACGCAGTATTTT. Its translation is CASSFRSGRGDTQYF. The chain combines TRBV7-2 with TRBJ2-3; 10 bases match TRBD2. CDR3 size: 15 residues. Germline trimming cut 3 bases from V and 6 bases from J; bases unmatched to any gene: 6. Germline V gene lookup returns CDR1 SGHTA and CDR2 FQGNSA.